The sample holds many counts of the clone carrying this T cell receptor (beta chain). Its antigen is not identified. What was amplified from RNA transcripts were TCR beta CDR3 regions. HTBI primers were the set used in a first-round RT-PCR of the TCR CDR3. TCRdb reprocessed the multiplex PCR reads with MiXCR, giving one entry per CDR3 protein. The sample holds hundreds of thousands of distinct CDR3 sequences, about 25% seen once. V shed 4 bases, J shed 4 bases, and the junction held 4 bases outside the gene matches. Germline-derived CDR1 and CDR2 are DFQATT and SNEGSKA (reference sequence). CDR3 length: 13 amino acids. These data are taken from a study of T cells in Graves' hyperthyroidism and ophthalmopathy. Study-wide results and caveats: Before onset, ophthalmopathy was predicted by the model a median around 6.2 months earlier. Most thyroid clonotypes that were expanded above 0.001 also turned up in blood.

Each diagnosis drew on symptoms, thyroxine, TRAb, thyroid ultrasound and orbital computed tomography findings. Sequencing used blood. The TCR was taken from a man aged 35 to 55 with Graves' hyperthyroidism that later progressed to Graves' ophthalmopathy. The V call is TRBV20-1, the J call TRBJ1-2; the match to TRBD1 covers 9 bases. CDR3 bases: TGCAGTGCTACAAGACAGGGGGGCTATGGCTACACCTTC. Amino acids: CSATRQGGYGYTF.